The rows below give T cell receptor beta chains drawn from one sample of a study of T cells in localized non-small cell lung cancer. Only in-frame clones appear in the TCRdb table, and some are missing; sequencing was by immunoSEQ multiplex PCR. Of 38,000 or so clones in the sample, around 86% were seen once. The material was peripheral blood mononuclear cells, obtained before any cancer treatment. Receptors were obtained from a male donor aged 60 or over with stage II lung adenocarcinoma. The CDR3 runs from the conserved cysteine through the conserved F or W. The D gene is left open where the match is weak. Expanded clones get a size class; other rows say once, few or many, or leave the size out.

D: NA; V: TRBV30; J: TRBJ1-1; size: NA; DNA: TGTGCCTGGAGTGTAGACCTGAACACTGAAGCTTTCTTT; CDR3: CAWSVDLNTEAFF
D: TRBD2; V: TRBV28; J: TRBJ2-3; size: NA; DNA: TGTGCCGGGTCCTATAAGATAGGGAGGGCCGAAGATACGCAGTATTTT; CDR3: CAGSYKIGRAEDTQYF
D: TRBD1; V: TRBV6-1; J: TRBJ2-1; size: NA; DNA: TGTGCCAGCAGTGGACAAGTGGTAGGACAGGGTGGTGATGAGCAGTTCTTC; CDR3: CASSGQVVGQGGDEQFF
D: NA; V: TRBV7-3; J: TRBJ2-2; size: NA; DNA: TGTGCCAGCAGCTCTCGCCAGGGAGGCACCGGGGAGCTGTTTTTT; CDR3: CASSSRQGGTGELFF
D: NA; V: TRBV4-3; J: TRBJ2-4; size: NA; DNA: TGCGCCAGCAGCCAAGAAAGAGGGGGAGTAAACATTCAGTACTTC; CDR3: CASSQERGGVNIQYF
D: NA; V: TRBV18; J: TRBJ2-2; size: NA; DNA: TGTGCCAGCTCACCTGATAATTCAGGGGCGAAGACCGGGGAGCTGTTTTTT; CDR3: CASSPDNSGAKTGELFF
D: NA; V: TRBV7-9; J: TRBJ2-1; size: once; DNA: TGTGCCAGCAGCCCACCGGTGGAGGCCTCGAATGAGCAGTTCTTC; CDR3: CASSPPVEASNEQFF
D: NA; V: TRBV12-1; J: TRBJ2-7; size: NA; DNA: TGTGCCAGCAGCTTTGTGAGACACGAGCAGTACTTC; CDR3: CASSFVRHEQYF
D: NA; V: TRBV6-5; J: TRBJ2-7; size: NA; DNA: TGTGCCAGCAGTTACGGGACCGCGTCTGTGCAGTACTTC; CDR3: CASSYGTASVQYF
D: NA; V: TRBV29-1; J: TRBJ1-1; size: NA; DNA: TGCAGCGTTGCAATAGTTCTGAACGCTGAAGCTTTCTTT; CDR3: CSVAIVLNAEAFF